The 31 T cell receptor beta chains given below trace back to one sample, sequenced in a study of T cells in Graves' hyperthyroidism and ophthalmopathy. Amplification targeted TCR beta CDR3 regions from RNA transcripts. Researchers ran a first-round RT-PCR on the TCR CDR3 using the HTBI primer set. MiXCR was run by TCRdb on the multiplex PCR reads, yielding one entry per CDR3 protein. This sample has approximately 330,000 distinct CDR3 sequences, with roughly 13% found just once. Specimen: blood. The source of these receptors is a woman aged 40 to 50 with Graves' ophthalmopathy.

There are a few counts of this clonotype. V gene TRBV27 combines with J gene TRBJ1-2; 7 nucleotides line up with TRBD1. CDR1 MNHEY and CDR2 SMNVEV come from the germline V gene (reference sequence). With V trimmed by 0 bases and J by 5 bases, 3 bases remained unmatched. The CDR3 covers 14 residues. The CDR3 is CASSLSSGGYGYTF. CDR3 coding DNA: TGTGCCAGCAGTTTATCGTCAGGGGGTTATGGCTACACCTTC.

Of note for this clonotype: With a much larger clone just one base away, this may be a read error. V is TRBV20-1 and J is TRBJ2-3, with D perhaps assigned TRBD1 or TRBD2 (5 bases each). The CDR3 sequence is 16 residues long. V gave up 7 bases and J gave up 1 base, with 21 bases separating them. Germline V gene sequence: CDR1 DFQATT, CDR2 SNEGSKA (reference sequence). CDR3 coding DNA: TGCAGTGTCCCCCGCCCCGGGGACCGGGGCACAGATACGCAGTATTTT. Protein product: CSVPRPGDRGTDTQYF.

This clonotype was detected only a few times. The rearrangement uses TRBV12-3 or TRBV12-4 and TRBJ1-1; D is unresolved. This CDR3 contains 14 residues. Trimming removed 5 bases from V and 2 bases from J, with 12 bases in between. Written as DNA, the CDR3 is TGTGCCAGCAGTCCCGTCCAATATAACACTGAAGCTTTCTTT. It specifies CASSPVQYNTEAFF.

Comment on this clonotype: This may be a read error, as it is one base from a much larger clone. The chain carries TRBV15 and TRBJ2-7, with D maybe TRBD2 (6 bases). Trimming shortened V by 3 bases and J by 1 base, and 13 bases separated the two germline ends. This CDR3 is 15 amino acids long. Germline CDR1 is LNHNV and CDR2 is YYDKDF (reference sequence). CDR3 nucleotides: TGTGCCACCAGCAGTCCCGGGGGTCGGTCCTACGAGCAGTACTTC. Protein: CATSSPGGRSYEQYF.

The V gene is TRBV27, the J gene TRBJ2-6, with no clear D. This CDR3 is built from 14 residues. The germline V gene has CDR1 MNHEY and CDR2 SMNVEV (reference sequence). The germline V and J ends were trimmed by 5 bases and 2 bases, with 7 bases remaining between them. The CDR3 coding sequence is TGTGCCAGCAGTGACGGCCCTGGGGCCAACGTCCTGACTTTC. This codes for CASSDGPGANVLTF.

A remark on this clonotype: A much larger clone lies one base from this, so it may be a read error. The V gene is TRBV7-9, the J gene TRBJ2-2; D not resolved. V lost 1 base and J lost 2, with 8 bases in between. Germline V gene data show CDR1 as SEHNR and CDR2 as FQNEAQ (reference sequence). This CDR3 has 15 amino acids. CDR3 sequence: CASSLGPGNTGELFF. The CDR3 nucleotides are TGTGCCAGCAGCTTAGGCCCGGGTAACACCGGGGAGCTGTTTTTT.

Many counts were recorded for this clonotype. The chain links TRBV19 to TRBJ2-2; 8 nucleotides agree with TRBD1. This CDR3 has 16 residues. CDR1 is LNHDA and CDR2 is SQIVND in the germline V gene (reference sequence). Losses at the gene ends were 4 bases for V and 2 bases for J; bases not matched to a gene: 6. Here the CDR3 DNA reads TGTGCCAGTAGTAGCGGACAGGGACGAAACACCGGGGAGCTGTTTTTT. The encoded protein is CASSSGQGRNTGELFF.

The J gene is TRBJ2-1, the V gene TRBV3-1; 10 positions agree with TRBD2. Germline CDR1 is LGHDT and CDR2 is YNNKEL (reference sequence). V dropped 1 base and J dropped 6; count of bases not matched to a gene: 3. This CDR3 is 15 amino acids long. CDR3 in amino acids: CASSQGASGGNEQFF. The CDR3 DNA is TGTGCCAGCAGCCAAGGGGCTAGCGGGGGCAATGAGCAGTTCTTC.

This clonotype has at least ten counts. The V and J genes are TRBV28 and TRBJ1-1, with 8 bases identical to TRBD1. CDR3 size: 14 residues. V lost 2 bases to trimming and J lost 7 bases; unmatched junction nucleotides: 6. Per germline, CDR1 MDHEN and CDR2 SYDVKM. CDR3 amino acids: CASSLVDRVYEAFF. For the CDR3, the DNA is TGTGCCAGCAGTTTAGTGGACAGGGTGTATGAAGCTTTCTTT.

This clonotype was observed at least ten times. The rearrangement links TRBV3-1 to TRBJ2-7; 7 nucleotides line up with TRBD1. Per germline, CDR1 LGHDT and CDR2 YNNKEL (reference sequence). J lost 3 bases, V lost 4 bases, and 6 bases had no gene match. There are 14 residues in the CDR3. CDR3 nucleotides: TGTGCCAGCAGCCTCCGGGACAGAGACTACGAGCAGTACTTC. Amino acids: CASSLRDRDYEQYF.

This clonotype has a count of ten or more. The rearrangement links TRBV27 to TRBJ1-2; TRBD1 is a possible D gene (5 bases). Germline values: CDR1 MNHEY, CDR2 SMNVEV (reference sequence). The V gene lost 5 bases and the J gene lost 2 bases, with 15 bases spanning the gap. The CDR3 is made up of 15 amino acids. Here the CDR3 DNA reads TGTGCCAGCAGTCAGGGCCACGGAGGGAACTATGGCTACACCTTC. Amino acids: CASSQGHGGNYGYTF.

This clonotype has a count of ten or more. The chain joins TRBV6-1 to TRBJ2-3; 13 bases agree with TRBD2. Germline V lookup: CDR1 MNHNS, CDR2 SASEGT. V lost 0 bases and J lost 8; bases outside the gene matches: 8. This CDR3 spans 17 amino acids. The CDR3 bases are TGTGCCAGCAGTGAAGCAACTAGCGGGAGGGCCGTCGGTACGCAGTATTTT. Its protein is CASSEATSGRAVGTQYF.

V is TRBV4-1 and J is TRBJ2-4, with unresolved D. This CDR3 is 15 amino acids long. Germline V CDR1 and CDR2: MGHRA, YSYEKL. V gave up 1 base and J gave up 5 bases, with 12 bases separating them. For the CDR3, the DNA is TGCGCCAGCAGCCAAGTCTGGGTTTCCCAAAACATTCAGTACTTC. This translates into CASSQVWVSQNIQYF.

There are many counts of this clonotype. The J gene is TRBJ2-7, the V gene TRBV7-9, with D possibly TRBD1 on 5 matching bases. Trimming took 1 base from V and 3 from J, leaving 10 bases between them. Germline CDR1 SEHNR, CDR2 FQNEAQ (reference sequence). The CDR3 contains 14 residues. Here the CDR3 reads CASSLVPGNYEQYF. In nucleotides, the CDR3 is TGTGCCAGCAGCTTAGTTCCAGGGAACTACGAGCAGTACTTC.

In this sample, this clonotype turned up many times. The chain links TRBV6-1 to TRBJ1-5; TRBD1 is a possible D gene (6 bases). The V end was cut by 6 bases, the J end by 6 bases, with 12 bases between. The length of the CDR3 is 13 residues. Per germline, CDR1 MNHNS and CDR2 SASEGT. CDR3 sequence (DNA): TGTGCCAGCAGCGGTACAGGGATTCAGCCCCAGCATTTT. As protein: CASSGTGIQPQHF.

There are many counts of this clonotype. This rearrangement joins TRBV28 to TRBJ2-1; D is undetermined. Germline CDR1 MDHEN, CDR2 SYDVKM. V was pared by 8 bases and J by 3 bases, with 14 bases between. The CDR3 has 14 amino acids. CDR3 in amino acids: CASGLRPYYNEQFF. The CDR3 region has the DNA TGTGCCAGCGGGCTCCGGCCCTACTACAATGAGCAGTTCTTC.

This clonotype was detected ten times or more. The chain uses TRBV2 and TRBJ1-5; tentative D call: TRBD1 (6 bases). Germline CDR1 reads SNHLY; CDR2 reads FYNNEI. CDR3 length equals 15 residues. Trimming shortened V by 5 bases and J by 4 bases, and 15 bases separated the two germline ends. In DNA, the CDR3 is TGTGCCAGCAGTACCCGGACAGCAGAGAATCAGCCCCAGCATTTT. Its protein is CASSTRTAENQPQHF.

This sequence joins TRBV6-1 and TRBJ1-2, with D perhaps TRBD1 (6 bases). The CDR3 runs to 14 residues. Germline V gene sequence: CDR1 MNHNS, CDR2 SASEGT. V was pared by 3 bases and J by 5 bases, with 13 bases between. The DNA for the CDR3 is TGTGCCAGCAGTGAGGGGAGGGGGGCGTATGGCTACACCTTC. Translating it yields CASSEGRGAYGYTF.

V usage is TRBV28 and J usage is TRBJ1-1, with D possibly being TRBD1 (6 bases). Germline V gives CDR1 MDHEN, CDR2 SYDVKM. CDR3 length: 16 amino acids. V shed 3 bases and J shed 3 bases, with 17 bases lying between them. In DNA, the CDR3 is TGTGCCAGCAGTTTGGAGCCGGGGGCAGGGGACACTGAAGCTTTCTTT. It yields the protein CASSLEPGAGDTEAFF.

This clonotype has ten or more counts. The J gene is TRBJ2-1, the V gene TRBV12-3 or TRBV12-4, with 7 nucleotides matching TRBD2. The CDR3 totals 12 residues. V trimming: 6 bases; J trimming: 9 bases; junction bases outside the gene matches: 5. The DNA for the CDR3 is TGTGCCAGCAGCGGACTAGTGGGTGAGCAGTTCTTC. The encoded protein is CASSGLVGEQFF.

At least ten counts were recorded for this clonotype. V usage is TRBV29-1 and J usage is TRBJ1-1; a possible D gene is TRBD1 (6 bases). CDR3 length: 11 residues. The ends were cut back, 5 bases at V and 8 bases at J, with 12 bases in the middle. The germline gives CDR1 SQVTM, CDR2 ANQGSEA. CDR3 sequence reads: CSVSDSFEAFF. The CDR3 DNA follows: TGCAGCGTTTCGGACAGCTTCGAAGCTTTCTTT.

The CDR3 DNA reads TGTGCCACCAGGACCGGGCCGGGACAGAACACTGAAGCTTTCTTT. It specifies CATRTGPGQNTEAFF. This chain uses TRBV19 with TRBJ1-1, with TRBD1 as a possible D gene (6 bases). V shed 10 bases and J shed 1 base, with 19 bases lying between them. This CDR3 region has 15 residues. Germline V gene sequence: CDR1 LNHDA, CDR2 SQIVND (reference sequence).

CDR3 amino acids: CASSQEGTGKWELFF. CDR3 DNA sequence: TGCGCCAGCAGCCAAGAAGGGACAGGGAAATGGGAGCTGTTTTTT. The chain has TRBV4-1 and TRBJ2-2, with TRBD1 matching 9 bases. CDR3 length: 15 residues. V dropped 0 bases and J dropped 9; count of bases not matched to a gene: 5. Germline-derived CDR1 and CDR2 are MGHRA and YSYEKL.

At least ten counts were recorded for this clonotype. The chain couples TRBV29-1 to TRBJ2-1, with D perhaps being TRBD1 or TRBD2 (5 bases each). CDR1 is SQVTM, CDR2 ANQGSEA, per germline. The length of the CDR3 is 12 residues. V was pared by 4 bases and J by 4 bases, with 8 bases between. In nucleotides, the CDR3 is TGCAGCGTTGGGGACCGGTACAATGAGCAGTTCTTC. Translated, it gives CSVGDRYNEQFF.

This clonotype was detected ten times or more. This sequence joins TRBV9 and TRBJ2-1; 9 bases fit TRBD1. Trimming removed 6 bases from V and 3 bases from J; junction bases left unmatched: 7. Germline assignment: CDR1 SGDLS and CDR2 YYNGEE. The CDR3 spans 15 residues. The CDR3 region is CASTPGTGNYNEQFF. The CDR3 DNA sequence: TGTGCCAGCACCCCCGGGACAGGGAACTACAATGAGCAGTTCTTC.

Many counts were recorded for this clonotype. The chain recombines TRBV15 with TRBJ2-7, with unresolved D. Between the trimmed V and J ends, which lost 1 base and 2 bases, there was a span of 6 bases. The CDR3 runs 13 residues. Germline V gene sequence: CDR1 LNHNV, CDR2 YYDKDF (reference sequence). CDR3 region: CATSRGAAYEQYF. The CDR3 DNA sequence: TGTGCCACCAGCAGAGGGGCTGCCTACGAGCAGTACTTC.

This clonotype was counted many times. This sequence joins TRBV12-3 or TRBV12-4 and TRBJ2-1; D is possibly TRBD1 or TRBD2 (5 bases each). This CDR3 has 11 residues. V lost 8 bases and J lost 10, with 12 bases in between. The CDR3 spells CASVGAHEQFF. Here the CDR3 DNA reads TGTGCCAGCGTCGGGGCCCACGAGCAGTTCTTC.

This clonotype was picked up many times. The J gene is TRBJ2-1, the V gene TRBV12-3 or TRBV12-4; perhaps TRBD2 as D (7 bases). The CDR3 extends over 13 amino acids. Deletions cut 3 bases from V and 9 bases from J, with 12 bases between. The CDR3 sequence: CASSFRGAGEQFF. The CDR3 nucleotides read TGTGCCAGCAGTTTTCGGGGGGCGGGTGAGCAGTTCTTC.

This clonotype showed up many times. The V and J genes are TRBV29-1 and TRBJ2-4; 11 positions agree with TRBD1. Germline-derived CDR1 and CDR2 are SQVTM and ANQGSEA. The CDR3 totals 11 residues. V was clipped by 7 bases and J by 10 bases; unmatched bases: 3. The CDR3 nucleotides read TGCAGCGGCGGGACAGGGGGTATTCAGTACTTC. Translating it yields CSGGTGGIQYF.

This clonotype was detected many times. This chain uses TRBV7-9 with TRBJ2-3, with 12 bases lining up with TRBD2. Germline CDR1 is SEHNR and CDR2 is FQNEAQ (reference sequence). The junction had 1 base not matched to a gene; V was cut back by 2 bases and J by 4 bases. The CDR3 runs 15 residues. This CDR3 is CASSLTSGGSDTQYF. In DNA, the CDR3 is TGTGCCAGCAGCTTAACTAGCGGGGGGTCAGATACGCAGTATTTT.

Ten or more counts support this clonotype. V is TRBV29-1 and J is TRBJ2-3, with D perhaps being TRBD1 or TRBD2 (6 bases each). Germline V gene data show CDR1 as SQVTM and CDR2 as ANQGSEA. V was clipped by 7 bases and J by 5 bases, with 22 bases between them. The CDR3 is 15 residues long. The CDR3 DNA reads TGCAGCGCCAGCGATCGGGGGCTCGACAGAGATACGCAGTATTTT. Translation: CSASDRGLDRDTQYF.